These T cell receptor beta chains were read from a single sample in a study of OX40 agonist ivuxolimab in advanced cancers. TCRdb's table, derived via immunoSEQ multiplex PCR, lists solely in-frame clones and lacks some. The table includes under 75,000 clones, about four fifths detected once. The sample was CD4+ or CD8+ T cells sorted from blood, taken in a trial of the OX40 agonist ivuxolimab. The receptor source for this set is an adult with an advanced solid tumor such as melanoma, head and neck, liver or kidney cancer. Both conserved end residues are part of each CDR3. D genes are given only for firm matches.

V gene | D gene | CDR3 protein
TRBV5-1 | TRBD2 | CASSSGLAGDLYEQYF
TRBV6-5 | NA | CASSKMGASSYEQYF
TRBV2 | TRBD2 | CASRGLGLAGGDEQFF
TRBV5-6 | NA | CASSLYPGAGGNTIYF
TRBV15 | NA | CATSRDRGGETQYF
TRBV7-3 | NA | CASSLRANTEAFF
TRBV27 | NA | CASIGSGNTIYF
TRBV7-3 | TRBD2 | CASSQTSDSGTDTQYF
TRBV18 | NA | CASSPLDTGELFF
TRBV7-9 | NA | CASSLPDTQYF
TRBV6-6 | NA | CASSYDEIDGYTF
TRBV11-2 | TRBD1 | CASSLKDRPETLHF
TRBV6-1 | NA | CASSESSVYNEQFF